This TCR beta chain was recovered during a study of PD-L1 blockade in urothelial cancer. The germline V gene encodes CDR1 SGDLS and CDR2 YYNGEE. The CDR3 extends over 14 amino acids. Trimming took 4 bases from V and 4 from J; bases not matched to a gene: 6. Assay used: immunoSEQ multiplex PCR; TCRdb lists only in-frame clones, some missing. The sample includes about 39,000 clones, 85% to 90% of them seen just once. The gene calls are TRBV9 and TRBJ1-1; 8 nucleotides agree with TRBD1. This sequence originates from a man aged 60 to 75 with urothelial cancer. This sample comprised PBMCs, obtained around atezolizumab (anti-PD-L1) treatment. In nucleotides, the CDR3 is TGTGCCAGCAGCTCAAGGGACAGGAGCACTGAAGCTTTCTTT. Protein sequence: CASSSRDRSTEAFF.